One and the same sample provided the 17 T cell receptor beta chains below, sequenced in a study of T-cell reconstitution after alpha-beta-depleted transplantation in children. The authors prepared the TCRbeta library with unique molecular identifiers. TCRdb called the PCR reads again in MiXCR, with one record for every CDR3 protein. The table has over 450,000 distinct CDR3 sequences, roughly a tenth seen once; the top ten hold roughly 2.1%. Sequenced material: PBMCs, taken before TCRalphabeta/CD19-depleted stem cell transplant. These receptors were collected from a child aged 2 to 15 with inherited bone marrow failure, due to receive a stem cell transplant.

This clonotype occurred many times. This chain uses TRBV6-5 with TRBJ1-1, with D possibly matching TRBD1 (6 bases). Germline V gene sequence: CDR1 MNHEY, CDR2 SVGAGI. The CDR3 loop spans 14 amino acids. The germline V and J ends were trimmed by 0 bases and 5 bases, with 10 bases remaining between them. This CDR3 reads CASSYSLGATEAFF. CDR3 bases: TGTGCCAGCAGTTACTCGTTGGGGGCAACTGAAGCTTTCTTT.

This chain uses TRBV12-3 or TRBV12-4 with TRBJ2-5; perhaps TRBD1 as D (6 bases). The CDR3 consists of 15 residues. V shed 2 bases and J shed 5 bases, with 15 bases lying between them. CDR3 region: CASSLSPGQLETQYF. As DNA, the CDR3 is TGTGCCAGCAGTTTAAGCCCGGGACAACTCGAGACCCAGTACTTC.

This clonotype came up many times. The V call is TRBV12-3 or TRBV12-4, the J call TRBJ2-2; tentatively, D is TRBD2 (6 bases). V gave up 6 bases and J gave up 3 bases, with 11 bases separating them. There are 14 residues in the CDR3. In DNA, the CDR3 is TGTGCCAGCAGGGGGACTGCTTACACCGGGGAGCTGTTTTTT. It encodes CASRGTAYTGELFF.

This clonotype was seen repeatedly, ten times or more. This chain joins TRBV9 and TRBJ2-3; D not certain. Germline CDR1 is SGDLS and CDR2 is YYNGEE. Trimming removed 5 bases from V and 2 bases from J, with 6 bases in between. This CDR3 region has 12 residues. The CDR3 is CASRAFTDTQYF. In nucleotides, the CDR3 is TGTGCCAGCAGAGCATTCACAGATACGCAGTATTTT.

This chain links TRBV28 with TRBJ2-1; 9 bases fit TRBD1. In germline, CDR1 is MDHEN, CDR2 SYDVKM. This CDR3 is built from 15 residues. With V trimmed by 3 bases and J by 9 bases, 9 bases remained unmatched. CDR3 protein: CASSFPQGAQGEQFF. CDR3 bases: TGTGCCAGCAGTTTCCCACAGGGGGCGCAGGGTGAGCAGTTCTTC.

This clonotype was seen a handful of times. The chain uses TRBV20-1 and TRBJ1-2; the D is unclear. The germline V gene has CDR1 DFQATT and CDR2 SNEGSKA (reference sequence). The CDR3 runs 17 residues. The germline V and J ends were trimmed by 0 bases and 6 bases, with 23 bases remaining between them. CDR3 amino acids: CSARDEAAKGLAHGYTF. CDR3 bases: TGCAGTGCTAGAGATGAGGCGGCAAAAGGGTTAGCGCATGGCTACACCTTC.

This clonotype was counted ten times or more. The CDR3 DNA reads TGTGCCAGCAGCTTAGCCCGACGGCGGGACTTATCTTACAATGAGCAGTTCTTC. Protein: CASSLARRRDLSYNEQFF. This chain connects TRBV11-1 to TRBJ2-1; maybe TRBD2 (6 bases). The germline V gene has CDR1 SGHAT and CDR2 FQDESV (reference sequence). This CDR3 contains 18 residues. Trimming cost V 0 bases and J 4 bases, with 19 bases left between them.

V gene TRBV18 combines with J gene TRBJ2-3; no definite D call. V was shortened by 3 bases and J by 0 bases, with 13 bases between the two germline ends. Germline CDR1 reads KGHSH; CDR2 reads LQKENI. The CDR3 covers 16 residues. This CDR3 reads CASSPFVGTSTDTQYF. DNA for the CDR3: TGTGCCAGCTCACCTTTCGTGGGCACTAGCACAGATACGCAGTATTTT.

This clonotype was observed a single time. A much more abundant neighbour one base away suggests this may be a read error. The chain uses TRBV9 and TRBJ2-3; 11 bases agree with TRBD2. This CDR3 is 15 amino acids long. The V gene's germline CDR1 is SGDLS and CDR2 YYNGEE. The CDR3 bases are TGTGCCAGCAGCCGGGGGACTAGCGGCACAGATACGCCGTATTTT. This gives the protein CASSRGTSGTDTPYF.

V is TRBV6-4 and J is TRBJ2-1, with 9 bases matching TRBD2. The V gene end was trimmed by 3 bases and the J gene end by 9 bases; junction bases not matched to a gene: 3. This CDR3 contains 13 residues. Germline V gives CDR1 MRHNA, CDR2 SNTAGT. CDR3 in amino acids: CASSEASGTEQFF. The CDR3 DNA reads TGTGCCAGCAGTGAGGCTAGCGGGACTGAGCAGTTCTTC.

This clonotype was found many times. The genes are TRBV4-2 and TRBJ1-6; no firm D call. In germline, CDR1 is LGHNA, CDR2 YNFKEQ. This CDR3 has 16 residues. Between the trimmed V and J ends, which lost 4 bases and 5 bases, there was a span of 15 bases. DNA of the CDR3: TGTGCCAGCAGCCCCCTCGTCCGACGGGATAATTCACCCCTCCACTTT. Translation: CASSPLVRRDNSPLHF.

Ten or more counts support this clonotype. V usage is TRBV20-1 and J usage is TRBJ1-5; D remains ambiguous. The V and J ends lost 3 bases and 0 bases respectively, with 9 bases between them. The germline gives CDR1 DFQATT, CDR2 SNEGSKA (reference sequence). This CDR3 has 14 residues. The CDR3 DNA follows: TGCAGTGCTAGGCAACGGGTTAGCAATCAGCCCCAGCATTTT. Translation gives CSARQRVSNQPQHF.

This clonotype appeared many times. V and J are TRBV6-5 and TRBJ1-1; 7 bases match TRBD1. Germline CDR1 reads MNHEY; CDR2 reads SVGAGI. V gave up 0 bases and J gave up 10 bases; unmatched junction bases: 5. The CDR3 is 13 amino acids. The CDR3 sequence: CASSYSEGAGAFF. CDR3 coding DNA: TGTGCCAGCAGTTACTCCGAGGGGGCTGGAGCTTTCTTT.

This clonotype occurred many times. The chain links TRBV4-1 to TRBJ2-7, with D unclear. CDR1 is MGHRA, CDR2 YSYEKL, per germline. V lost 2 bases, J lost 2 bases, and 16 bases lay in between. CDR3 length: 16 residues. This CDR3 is CASSQIGKGPPYEQYF. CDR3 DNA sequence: TGCGCCAGCAGCCAAATCGGCAAAGGACCCCCCTACGAGCAGTACTTC.

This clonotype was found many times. The CDR3 protein is CASSPRIAARHGEQFF. The CDR3 DNA reads TGTGCCAGTAGTCCGAGAATAGCGGCCAGGCACGGTGAGCAGTTCTTC. The chain uses TRBV19 and TRBJ2-1; weak D call: TRBD2 (6 bases). This CDR3 region has 16 residues. CDR1 is LNHDA and CDR2 is SQIVND in the germline V gene (reference sequence). V dropped 5 bases and J dropped 9 bases, with 23 bases sitting between them. The full variable domain, in which reference TRBV19 and TRBJ2-1 provide the parts outside the CDR3, is DGGITQSPKYLFRKEGQNVTLSCEQNLNHDAMYWYRQDPGQGLRLIYYSQIVNDFQKGDIAEGYSVSREKKESFPLTVTSAQKNPTAFYLCASSPRIAARHGEQFFGPGTRLTVL.

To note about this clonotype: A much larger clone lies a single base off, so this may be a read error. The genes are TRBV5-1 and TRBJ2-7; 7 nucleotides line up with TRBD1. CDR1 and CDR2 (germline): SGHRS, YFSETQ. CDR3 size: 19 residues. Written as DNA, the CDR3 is TGCGCCAGCAGCGCCTTCGTTACAGGGGATGGGCCTGATTTCTACGCGCAGTACTTC. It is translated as CASSAFVTGDGPDFYAQYF.

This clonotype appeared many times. The CDR3 coding sequence is TGTGCCAGTCTAATAGCGGGAGGGTCCTACAATGAGCAGTTCTTC. Translating it yields CASLIAGGSYNEQFF. V is TRBV19 and J is TRBJ2-1, with 11 bases aligning to TRBD2. V lost 8 bases and J lost 1; bases outside the gene matches: 4. Looked up from germline, CDR1 is LNHDA and CDR2 is SQIVND (reference sequence). The CDR3 runs to 15 residues.